These 5 T cell receptor beta chains share one sample of origin, sequenced in a study of blood T cell repertoires in COVID-19. Clones were read by immunoSEQ multiplex PCR, and TCRdb kept only the in-frame ones, dropping some. The sample lists some 50,000 clones, 87% occurring once. Sequencing was done on a sample of peripheral blood. Source of these receptors: an elderly woman with COVID-19, enrolled during active disease.

V usage is TRBV6-5 and J usage is TRBJ1-6; no clear D. This CDR3 has 14 residues. V was clipped by 6 bases and J by 7 bases, with 13 bases between them. The germline V gene has CDR1 MNHEY and CDR2 SVGAGI. CDR3 region: CASRPHGVNSPLHF. The CDR3 DNA reads TGTGCCAGCAGGCCTCACGGGGTGAATTCACCCCTCCACTTT.

This sequence joins TRBV25-1 and TRBJ1-4, with D possibly being TRBD1 (6 bases). Germline CDR1 is MGHDK and CDR2 is SYGVNS. The CDR3 has 14 amino acids. Trimming left V 6 bases short and J 8 bases short, with 16 bases between. In DNA form, the CDR3 reads TGTGCCAGCAGCTCCTGGGGGGGCGACGAAAAACTGTTTTTT. Protein sequence: CASSSWGGDEKLFF.

V is TRBV28 and J is TRBJ2-1, with D tentatively TRBD2 (6 bases). V lost 10 bases to trimming and J lost 2 bases, with 15 bases between them. CDR1 is MDHEN and CDR2 is SYDVKM in the germline V gene. The CDR3 runs 14 residues. The CDR3 bases are TGTGCCACCAAAAGACTAGACGCCTACAATGAGCAGTTCTTC. Encoded protein: CATKRLDAYNEQFF.

By sample share, this clone is medium-sized. The V gene is TRBV4-1, the J gene TRBJ1-5, with a weak D call TRBD1 (6 bases). CDR3 length: 15 amino acids. CDR1 and CDR2 (germline): MGHRA, YSYEKL. Trimming took 3 bases from V and 5 from J, leaving 14 bases between them. CDR3 amino acids: CASSQGGQGHQPQHF. The DNA of the CDR3 is TGCGCCAGCAGCCAGGGGGGGCAGGGTCATCAGCCCCAGCATTTT.

The sample holds one count of this clone. The genes are TRBV15 and TRBJ2-7, with D perhaps matching TRBD2 (6 bases). This CDR3 spans 16 amino acids. The germline V and J ends were trimmed by 3 bases and 0 bases, with 15 bases remaining between them. Germline V gene sequence: CDR1 LNHNV, CDR2 YYDKDF (reference sequence). DNA of the CDR3: TGTGCCACCAGCAGGGGCGGGGAGACAAGCTCCTACGAGCAGTACTTC. Translated, it gives CATSRGGETSSYEQYF.